These 26 T cell receptor beta chains were sequenced from one sample in a study of vaccination effects on CD4 cells after COVID-19. This table comes from immunoSEQ multiplex PCR, and its TCRdb copy is limited to in-frame clones, with some not included. The sample records 30,000 to 35,000 clones, roughly four fifths being singletons. Their antigens are not known. Under the ViraFEST assay, PBMC were stimulated with viral peptide pools so that antigen-specific CD4+ T cells expanded. Sequencing was performed afterwards. Isolation of CD4+ T cells took place after approximately 10 days of culture. Each participant was administered two doses of either the BNT162b2 or the mRNA-1273 vaccine. The specimen comprised CD4+ T cells from PBMCs cultured with HCoV-NL63 spike peptides, sampled after COVID-19 vaccination. Every receptor here comes from a human donor who received a COVID-19 vaccine. Some clones in this sample may be carry-over from other donors' samples.

The chain links TRBV28 to TRBJ1-5; 7 bases are a match to TRBD1. Germline-derived CDR1 and CDR2 are MDHEN and SYDVKM. J was trimmed by 2 bases and V by 5 bases; bases with no gene match: 3. CDR3 length equals 14 residues. The CDR3 DNA reads TGTGCCAGCAGTCCCGACAGGGGCAATCAGCCCCAGCATTTT. It is translated as CASSPDRGNQPQHF.

The chain has TRBV7-3 and TRBJ2-5; 10 nucleotides match TRBD1. This CDR3 is 13 amino acids long. Trimming cost V 5 bases and J 5 bases; bases outside gene matches: 2. CDR1 SGHTA and CDR2 FQGTGA come from the germline V gene. CDR3 nucleotides: TGTGCCAGCAGCATGGACAGGGGGGAGACCCAGTACTTC. Amino acids: CASSMDRGETQYF.

This clone has only one observation. DNA for the CDR3: TGCGCCAGCAGCTTAGAGGGGGCTTCAGCTGAGCAGTTCTTC. Protein product: CASSLEGASAEQFF. This chain uses TRBV5-1 with TRBJ2-1; 7 bases fit TRBD1. V was pared by 2 bases and J by 9 bases, with 8 bases of the junction left unmatched. Germline V lookup: CDR1 SGHRS, CDR2 YFSETQ. This CDR3 comprises 14 residues.

V is TRBV2 and J is TRBJ1-2, with 7 positions matching TRBD1. CDR1 SNHLY and CDR2 FYNNEI come from the germline V gene. With V trimmed by 6 bases and J by 3 bases, 4 bases remained unmatched. There are 13 residues in the CDR3. The CDR3 loop is CASRGDSHYGYTF. The CDR3 DNA sequence: TGTGCCAGCAGGGGGGACAGCCACTATGGCTACACCTTC.

The chain carries TRBV12-3 or TRBV12-4 and TRBJ2-4, with a weak D call TRBD2 (5 bases). V lost 3 bases to trimming and J lost 8 bases, with 11 bases between them. This CDR3 is 13 amino acids long. This CDR3 reads CASSFGDWDIQYF. The CDR3 DNA reads as TGTGCCAGCAGTTTCGGGGATTGGGACATTCAGTACTTC.

This clone was picked up one time. The CDR3 region is CASSDQGAYNEQFF. In DNA, the CDR3 is TGTGCCAGCAGTGACCAGGGAGCCTACAATGAGCAGTTCTTC. The chain joins TRBV2 to TRBJ2-1; D may match TRBD1 or TRBD2 (5 bases each). The V end lost 3 bases, the J end lost 2 bases, and 8 bases lay between the germline ends. Germline CDR1 and CDR2: SNHLY and FYNNEI. The CDR3 runs to 14 residues.

The chain employs TRBV3-1 (or the pseudogene TRBV3-2) and TRBJ2-1; 7 bases map to TRBD2. CDR3 length equals 14 residues. Germline V gene sequence: CDR1 LGHDT, CDR2 YNNKEL (reference sequence). The ends lost 3 bases at V and 4 bases at J; junction bases unmatched: 3. The CDR3 loop reads CASSQQRGYNEQFF. CDR3 in DNA: TGTGCCAGCAGCCAGCAGCGGGGATACAATGAGCAGTTCTTC.

The chain combines TRBV14 with TRBJ1-6; D is uncertain. The CDR3 spans 17 residues. Trimming removed 2 bases at V and 3 bases at J, with 14 bases between. Germline CDR1 reads SGHDN; CDR2 reads FVKESK. CDR3 in DNA: TGTGCCAGCAGCCAAAAGAGCCAGTTTCTCTATAATTCACCCCTCCACTTT. It codes for CASSQKSQFLYNSPLHF.

V and J are TRBV24-1 and TRBJ2-3; D not resolved. V was shortened by 4 bases and J by 5 bases, with 12 bases between the two germline ends. This CDR3 is built from 14 residues. Germline V CDR1 and CDR2: KGHDR, SFDVKD. This chain's CDR3 is CATSDPRLGDTQYF. CDR3 in DNA: TGTGCCACCAGTGACCCCCGACTCGGAGATACGCAGTATTTT.

This clone occurred a few times. The CDR3 region has the DNA TGTGCCACCCGTCAGACTAACTATGGCTACACCTTC. It is translated as CATRQTNYGYTF. The rearrangement uses TRBV6-5 and TRBJ1-2; D is ambiguous. The CDR3 is 12 residues long. V was cut by 10 bases and J by 0 bases, with 9 bases left in between. Germline CDR1 is MNHEY and CDR2 is SVGAGI.

The chain couples TRBV6-2 or TRBV6-3 to TRBJ2-1; 8 nucleotides align to TRBD2. V shed 6 bases, J shed 7 bases, and the junction held 8 bases outside the gene matches. Germline values: CDR1 MNHEY, CDR2 SVGEGT. This CDR3 has 14 amino acids. DNA of the CDR3: TGTGCCAGCAGCCTCGGGGGGGCCAATAATGAGCAGTTCTTC. It codes for CASSLGGANNEQFF.

CDR3 amino acids: CASGLSVGTPNHYGYTF. The CDR3 DNA sequence: TGTGCTAGTGGTTTGTCAGTCGGGACACCAAATCACTATGGCTACACCTTC. J is TRBJ1-2 and V is TRBV12-5; D might be TRBD1 (6 bases). The V gene's germline CDR1 is LGHNT and CDR2 FRNRAP. This CDR3 region has 17 residues. V gave up 2 bases and J gave up 3 bases, with 19 bases separating them.

This clone has just one count. The chain recombines TRBV4-3 with TRBJ1-6, with D uncertain. Germline V gene data show CDR1 as LGHNA and CDR2 as YSLEER. V lost 2 bases and J 4 bases, leaving 3 bases between the germline ends. The CDR3 spans 13 residues. DNA for the CDR3: TGCGCCAGCAGCCAACAATATAATTCACCCCTCCACTTT. Protein sequence: CASSQQYNSPLHF.

This clone was observed a handful of times. The chain's CDR3 is CASSIGRQTTEAFF. CDR3 in DNA: TGTGCCAGTAGTATAGGGCGGCAGACCACTGAAGCTTTCTTT. This chain links TRBV19 with TRBJ1-1; D is undetermined. Germline lookup yields CDR1 LNHDA and CDR2 SQIVND (reference sequence). V lost 1 base and J 4 bases, leaving 10 bases between the germline ends. The CDR3 totals 14 residues. Full variable domain (remainder filled in from reference TRBV19 and TRBJ1-1): DGGITQSPKYLFRKEGQNVTLSCEQNLNHDAMYWYRQDPGQGLRLIYYSQIVNDFQKGDIAEGYSVSREKKESFPLTVTSAQKNPTAFYLCASSIGRQTTEAFFGQGTRLTVV.

A single count supports this clone. This chain uses TRBV7-8 with TRBJ1-1; possibly TRBD1 for D (6 bases). The V end lost 2 bases, the J end lost 12 bases, and 22 bases lay between the germline ends. Per germline, CDR1 SGHVS and CDR2 FQNEAQ. The CDR3 is 15 amino acids. DNA of the CDR3: TGTGCCAGCAGCTTACCTAGTCGGCCCAGGGGCGAATCTTTCTTT. Translation gives CASSLPSRPRGESFF.

The chain recombines TRBV7-8 with TRBJ2-5, with D unclear. Trimming removed 2 bases at V and 5 bases at J, with 9 bases between. The CDR3 covers 13 residues. Looked up from germline, CDR1 is SGHVS and CDR2 is FQNEAQ. This chain's CDR3 is CASSLTVWETQYF. In DNA form, the CDR3 reads TGTGCCAGCAGCTTAACGGTTTGGGAGACCCAGTACTTC.

This sequence joins TRBV21-1 and TRBJ2-7; TRBD1 is the table's D call and was not checked against the DNA. TRBV21-1 is marked as a pseudogene. This CDR3 contains 13 residues. The CDR3 is CASSDYRGQEQYV. DNA of the CDR3: TGTGCCAGCAGCGATTACAGGGGACAGGAGCAGTACGTC.

For the CDR3, the DNA is TGTGCCAGCTCACCACCGGGGTATCAGCCCCAGCATTTT. This gives the protein CASSPPGYQPQHF. The genes are TRBV18 and TRBJ1-5; D is uncertain. The germline V gene encodes CDR1 KGHSH and CDR2 LQKENI. V dropped 0 bases and J dropped 5 bases, with 5 bases sitting between them. This CDR3 region has 13 residues.

This chain uses TRBV5-1 with TRBJ2-1, with D maybe TRBD2 (6 bases). Trimming took 6 bases from V and 11 from J, leaving 18 bases between them. Germline CDR1 and CDR2: SGHRS and YFSETQ. The CDR3 totals 13 residues. The CDR3: CASTFADGSKQFF. In DNA, the CDR3 is TGCGCCAGCACCTTCGCAGACGGGAGTAAGCAGTTCTTC. The full variable domain, rest sourced from reference TRBV5-1 and TRBJ2-1, is KAGVTQTPRYLIKTRGQQVTLSCSPISGHRSVSWYQQTPGQGLQFLFEYFSETQRNKGNFPGRFSGRQFSNSRSEMNVSTLELGDSALYLCASTFADGSKQFFGPGTRLTVL.

This clone has only one observation. The chain recombines TRBV3-1 (or the pseudogene TRBV3-2) with TRBJ2-3, with D perhaps matching TRBD2 (5 bases). V lost 5 bases to trimming and J lost 1 base, with 7 bases between them. Germline values: CDR1 LGHDT, CDR2 YNNKEL (reference sequence). The CDR3 is made up of 13 amino acids. The CDR3 region has the DNA TGTGCCAGCAGCTTCGGGGGCACAGATACGCAGTATTTT. Protein sequence: CASSFGGTDTQYF.

This chain connects TRBV6-6 to TRBJ1-1; D might be TRBD1 (5 bases). The CDR3 loop spans 11 amino acids. The V gene lost 5 bases and the J gene lost 4 bases, with 5 bases spanning the gap. Looked up from germline, CDR1 is MNHNY and CDR2 is SVGAGI (reference sequence). The CDR3 DNA reads as TGTGCCAGCAGTGGGGGCACTGAAGCTTTCTTT. This translates into CASSGGTEAFF.

This clone was recorded only once. The gene calls are TRBV28 and TRBJ1-2; D gene unclear. The length of the CDR3 is 13 residues. Germline CDR1 reads MDHEN; CDR2 reads SYDVKM. The V gene lost 8 bases and the J gene lost 2 bases, with 12 bases spanning the gap. The CDR3: CASQKQLNYGYTF. The CDR3 DNA sequence: TGTGCCAGCCAAAAACAGCTCAACTATGGCTACACCTTC.

The chain is built from TRBV19 and TRBJ2-6; perhaps TRBD2 as D (5 bases). Between the trimmed V and J ends, which lost 10 bases and 2 bases, there was a span of 9 bases. The CDR3 covers 13 residues. The germline V gene encodes CDR1 LNHDA and CDR2 SQIVND (reference sequence). As DNA, the CDR3 is TGTGCCATCAGAGGGCCTGGGGCCAACGTCCTGACTTTC. This codes for CAIRGPGANVLTF.

The chain couples TRBV6-2 or TRBV6-3 to TRBJ2-5; TRBD1 is a possible D gene (7 bases). Trimming took off 6 bases at V and 5 bases at J, with 16 bases between the two ends. The CDR3 covers 14 residues. Germline CDR1 is MNHEY and CDR2 is SVGEGT. CDR3 residues: CASRPTGAGETQYF. CDR3 sequence (DNA): TGTGCCAGCAGACCTACAGGGGCGGGGGAGACCCAGTACTTC.

This chain joins TRBV2 and TRBJ1-2; D is undetermined. Germline assignment: CDR1 SNHLY and CDR2 FYNNEI. Trimming left V 7 bases short and J 2 bases short, with 8 bases between. The CDR3 contains 12 residues. The CDR3 DNA sequence: TGTGCCAGCACGAGGGAGAACTATGGCTACACCTTC. Its translation: CASTRENYGYTF. Combining the CDR3 with reference TRBV2 and TRBJ1-2 gives the whole variable domain EPEVTQTPSHQVTQMGQEVILRCVPISNHLYFYWYRQILGQKVEFLVSFYNNEISEKSEIFDDQFSVERPDGSNFTLKIRSTKLEDSAMYFCASTRENYGYTFGSGTRLTVV.

J is TRBJ1-5 and V is TRBV6-5; D is ambiguous. The CDR3 runs 13 residues. The germline V and J ends were trimmed by 7 bases and 0 bases, with 7 bases remaining between them. CDR1 and CDR2 from the germline V gene are MNHEY and SVGAGI. CDR3 amino acids: CASMRDSNQPQHF. CDR3 in DNA: TGTGCCAGCATGAGAGATAGCAATCAGCCCCAGCATTTT.